Listed below are T cell receptor beta chains from one sample, sequenced in a study of blood T cells in healthy people across ages. TCRdb re-called the 5' RACE reads with MiXCR, one entry per CDR3 protein. The sample lists 450,000 to 650,000 distinct CDR3 sequences; 24% were seen once. The data also belong to a second study, concerning T cells of mothers and their children.

The sample was blood. These receptors were collected from a boy aged 5-17 years in good health. Both conserved end residues are trimmed from each CDR3. The D gene is left open where the match is weak.

>TRBV27|TRBD2|TRBJ2-5
ASSLRTSGGVETQY
>TRBV9|-|TRBJ1-5
ASSVEAENQPQH
>TRBV7-8|-|-
ASSGGWDSYEQY
>TRBV20-1|TRBD2|TRBJ2-1
SARELAGVIDEQF
>TRBV20-1|-|TRBJ1-5
SARDLTRVLVGNQPQH
>TRBV28|-|TRBJ2-5
ASTRDVREETQY
>TRBV30|-|TRBJ2-2
AWSVSRSGELF
>TRBV28|TRBD2|TRBJ2-5
AANGASGSWTQY
>TRBV4-1|TRBD2|TRBJ2-7
ASSQTGTRGYEQY
>TRBV27|-|TRBJ1-6
ASSFQGAPLH
>TRBV27|-|-
ASSANLEFSYEQY
>TRBV2|-|TRBJ1-1
ASSVGALNTEAF
>TRBV6-5|TRBD1|TRBJ2-7
ASSYSSGTGSSYEQY
>TRBV27|TRBD2|TRBJ2-1
ASSTRGLAGAFSYNEQF
>TRBV12-3/TRBV12-4|-|TRBJ2-4
ASTMGSLAKNIQY
>TRBV11-2|-|TRBJ2-3
ASSSSVDTQY
>TRBV27|-|TRBJ2-7
ASSSMGTYEQY
>TRBV6-2/TRBV6-3|-|-
ATRRTVETQY
>TRBV6-4|TRBD2|TRBJ2-3
ASSPLAGSTDTQY
>TRBV9|TRBD2|-
ASSVVVAGALKYGTYEQY
>TRBV20-1|TRBD1|-
SATGTDDHYEQY
>TRBV28|-|TRBJ2-2
ASSSTVTNTGELF
>TRBV7-9|TRBD1|-
ASSLASGQAYNEQF
>TRBV5-5|-|TRBJ2-5
AISFPGGQETQY
>TRBV5-5|-|TRBJ1-4
ASSLLGAGKLF
>TRBV27|-|TRBJ1-6
ASSTLQQGYNSPLH
>TRBV4-3|TRBD1|TRBJ2-7
ASSRGAGTGVSYEQY
>TRBV3-1|TRBD1|TRBJ1-6
ASAAGQGSTQNSPLH
>TRBV12-3/TRBV12-4|-|TRBJ2-5
ASRRGRRGLGVLETQY
>TRBV14|-|-
ASSQVGSFGEQY
>TRBV6-6|-|TRBJ1-2
ASRRAGDPNYGYT
>TRBV4-1|-|TRBJ1-2
ASSQDGGRYYGYT
>TRBV24-1|-|TRBJ2-1
ATSGSRDEVPYNEQF
>TRBV3-1|-|TRBJ2-5
ASSQELRTQETQY
>TRBV5-1|-|TRBJ2-2
ASSSLTVAGELF
>TRBV9|TRBD2|TRBJ2-1
ASSVSPSGSNEQF
>TRBV6-5|-|TRBJ1-1
ASSYGRRVSTEAF
>TRBV11-3|-|-
ASSLGATVGETQY
>TRBV5-4|-|TRBJ2-5
ASSKLDHQETQY
>TRBV12-3/TRBV12-4|-|TRBJ2-1
ASSFSGRYYNEQF
>TRBV15|-|TRBJ2-5
AASRDRQIASPLETQY
>TRBV4-3|TRBD2|TRBJ2-7
ASSLRGGQGYEQY
>TRBV29-1|TRBD2|TRBJ2-1
SVEDWLAGGPLLQF
>TRBV24-1|TRBD1|TRBJ1-2
ATAASGTGHVFGYT
>TRBV4-1|TRBD2|TRBJ2-1
ASSQGLAGVIYNEQF
>TRBV7-9|TRBD1|TRBJ2-7
ASSLRQGSYEQY
>TRBV29-1|TRBD1|TRBJ1-6
SAYDRGTGSLLH
>TRBV6-2/TRBV6-3|-|TRBJ1-2
ASGGSTTNYGYT
>TRBV24-1|-|TRBJ2-2
ATSGRGGGTGELF
>TRBV6-2/TRBV6-3|-|TRBJ2-7
ASAGYEQY